A single sample gave rise to the 20 T cell receptor beta chains below, sequenced in a study of blood T cell repertoires in COVID-19. Sequencing was performed with immunoSEQ multiplex PCR; in TCRdb, only in-frame clones are kept and a portion is missing. The table lists 95,000 to 150,000 clones, 80% to 90% of them singletons. Sequenced input: peripheral blood. All receptors come from a woman aged 50 to 60 with acute or convalescent COVID-19.

The J gene is TRBJ1-2, the V gene TRBV24-1; tentative D call: TRBD1 (5 bases). Between the trimmed V and J ends, which lost 1 base and 4 bases, there was a span of 9 bases. CDR1 is KGHDR, CDR2 SFDVKD, per germline. The CDR3 contains 14 residues. Written as DNA, the CDR3 is TGTGCCACCAGTGATTTTAACACAGGCTATGGCTACACCTTC. It encodes CATSDFNTGYGYTF.

The V and J genes are TRBV27 and TRBJ1-5, with D perhaps matching TRBD1 (6 bases). Germline CDR1 and CDR2: MNHEY and SMNVEV (reference sequence). The CDR3 is made up of 14 amino acids. Trimming removed 8 bases at V and 3 bases at J, with 14 bases between. The DNA of the CDR3 is TGTGCCAGCGGAAGGGACACCACCAATCAGCCCCAGCATTTT. Translation: CASGRDTTNQPQHF.

The V call is TRBV6-2 or TRBV6-3, the J call TRBJ1-1; 7 bases align to TRBD1. The CDR3 length is 12 residues. Unmatched junction bases numbered 4, after V lost 4 bases and J lost 8 bases. Germline V gene sequence: CDR1 MNHEY, CDR2 SVGEGT. Here the CDR3 DNA reads TGTGCCAGCAGTTCGACAGGGATCGAAGCTTTCTTT. Translated: CASSSTGIEAFF.

This chain connects TRBV7-2 to TRBJ2-1; 8 bases match TRBD2. The trim removed 3 bases at V and 8 bases at J, leaving 12 bases unmatched. Germline assignment: CDR1 SGHTA and CDR2 FQGNSA. The CDR3 covers 16 residues. The CDR3 DNA sequence: TGTGCCAGCAGCTTTGTGGTTTCGAGCGGGAGTTATGAGCAGTTCTTC. Residues: CASSFVVSSGSYEQFF.

The chain carries TRBV21-1 and TRBJ1-2. TRBV21-1 is described as a pseudogene. The CDR3 has 14 residues. CDR3 sequence (DNA): TGTGCCAGCAGGGGCGCGGGACCTAACTATGGCTACACCTTC. Amino acids: CASRGAGPNYGYTF.

The chain carries TRBV28 and TRBJ1-5; D is uncertain. Germline CDR1 and CDR2: MDHEN and SYDVKM. The CDR3 runs 16 residues. The V end lost 5 bases, the J end lost 0 bases, and 14 bases lay between the germline ends. The CDR3 region has the DNA TGTGCCAGCAGTGGGTTTTTGCGGGGTAGCAATCAGCCCCAGCATTTT. Translation gives CASSGFLRGSNQPQHF.

This chain connects TRBV11-2 to TRBJ1-2, with D possibly being TRBD1 (6 bases). The CDR3 has 15 residues. Per germline, CDR1 SGHAT and CDR2 FQNNGV. V gave up 5 bases and J gave up 3 bases, with 16 bases separating them. The CDR3 loop is CASSPRGGEYYGYTF. CDR3 in DNA: TGTGCCAGCAGCCCTCGAGGGGGGGAATACTATGGCTACACCTTC.

The genes are TRBV6-2 or TRBV6-3 and TRBJ1-2; D may be TRBD1 (5 bases). Trimming cost V 5 bases and J 2 bases, with 6 bases left between them. The CDR3 contains 12 residues. The germline CDR1 and CDR2 sequences are MNHEY and SVGEGT. The CDR3 is CASSRGNYGYTF. CDR3 in DNA: TGTGCCAGCAGTCGGGGGAACTATGGCTACACCTTC.

The chain joins TRBV6-5 to TRBJ2-3, with 7 bases matching TRBD1. CDR1 and CDR2 from the germline V gene are MNHEY and SVGAGI. The CDR3 runs 13 residues. V lost 6 bases to trimming and J lost 2 bases; unmatched junction nucleotides: 2. Here the CDR3 DNA reads TGTGCCAGCAGCGGGACAGCCACAGATACGCAGTATTTT. As protein: CASSGTATDTQYF.

The chain carries TRBV24-1 and TRBJ1-2, with 8 bases matching TRBD1. CDR1 is KGHDR and CDR2 is SFDVKD in the germline V gene. The V segment lost 4 bases and the J segment 6 bases; nucleotides outside the gene matches: 12. The CDR3 is 16 amino acids. CDR3 sequence reads: CATSDGRTGSPNGYTF. In nucleotides, the CDR3 is TGTGCCACCAGTGACGGAAGGACAGGGTCCCCAAATGGCTACACCTTC.

This clone was observed a handful of times. V gene TRBV21-1 combines with J gene TRBJ1-5. TRBV21-1 is deemed a pseudogene. The CDR3 length is 15 residues. The CDR3 sequence is CASSREVGGNQPQHF. The CDR3 region has the DNA TGTGCCAGCAGCAGGGAGGTAGGTGGCAATCAGCCCCAGCATTTT.

The table lists this clone with a count of one. The chain is built from TRBV28 and TRBJ2-7; TRBD1 agrees at 11 bases. CDR1 is MDHEN and CDR2 is SYDVKM in the germline V gene. Unmatched junction bases numbered 10, after V lost 5 bases and J lost 4 bases. CDR3 size: 16 residues. CDR3 in DNA: TGTGCCAGCAGTGCAGGGACAGGGGGGGTGAGTTACGAGCAGTACTTC. Its protein is CASSAGTGGVSYEQYF.

The V gene is TRBV30, the J gene TRBJ1-5; the D is unclear. V lost 0 bases and J 7 bases, leaving 16 bases between the germline ends. The CDR3 contains 15 residues. Per the germline V gene, CDR1 is GTSNPN and CDR2 is SVGIG (reference sequence). This chain's CDR3 is CAWSVRFGGNQPQHF. CDR3 coding DNA: TGTGCCTGGAGTGTACGTTTTGGAGGGAACCAGCCCCAGCATTTT. The variable domain in full, completed from reference TRBV30 and TRBJ1-5, reads SQTIHQWPATLVQPVGSPLSLECTVEGTSNPNLYWYRQAAGRGLQLLFYSVGIGQISSEVPQNLSASRPQDRQFILSSKKLLLSDSGFYLCAWSVRFGGNQPQHFGDGTRLSIL.

The chain joins TRBV7-9 to TRBJ2-2; 7 bases are a match to TRBD1. V lost 5 bases and J lost 5; bases outside the gene matches: 11. Germline V gene sequence: CDR1 SEHNR, CDR2 FQNEAQ (reference sequence). CDR3 size: 16 residues. As DNA, the CDR3 is TGTGCCAGCAGCAATAATAGAGGACAGGCGACCGGGGAGCTGTTTTTT. Its protein product is CASSNNRGQATGELFF.

The V call is TRBV3-1 (or the pseudogene TRBV3-2), the J call TRBJ1-1; unclear D gene. This CDR3 region has 13 residues. Germline V gene data show CDR1 as LGHDT and CDR2 as YNNKEL (reference sequence). V lost 4 bases and J lost 1, with 7 bases in between. In nucleotides, the CDR3 is TGTGCCAGCAGCCTGGGCAGGAACACTGAAGCTTTCTTT. Its protein product is CASSLGRNTEAFF.

About this clone: A read error may account for a junction end that differs from germline. The V and J genes are TRBV6-2 or TRBV6-3 and TRBJ2-3; the match to TRBD2 covers 8 bases. This CDR3 spans 15 amino acids. Per the germline V gene, CDR1 is MNHEY and CDR2 is SVGEGT. The CDR3, as DNA: TGTGCCAGCAGTTACCCTAGCGGGCCCCGGTTACGCAGTAATTTT. Translating gives CASSYPSGPRLRSNF.

The chain has TRBV11-3 and TRBJ1-1; TRBD1 is a possible D gene (6 bases). The CDR3 is 14 residues long. V was trimmed by 0 bases and J by 3 bases, leaving 8 bases between them. Germline assignment: CDR1 SGHNT and CDR2 YENEEA. The CDR3 here is CASSLESGDTEAFF. The CDR3 DNA sequence: TGTGCCAGCAGCTTAGAGTCAGGGGACACTGAAGCTTTCTTT.

The chain uses TRBV11-3 and TRBJ2-7, with a tentative D call TRBD1 (6 bases). CDR1 and CDR2 from the germline V gene are SGHNT and YENEEA. Trimming stripped 5 bases from V and 5 bases from J, with 13 bases between. The CDR3 consists of 13 residues. The CDR3 DNA reads TGTGCCAGCAGCCGAGGGGGTTGGAACGAGCAGTACTTC. Encoded protein: CASSRGGWNEQYF.

The sample holds one count of this clone. The chain combines TRBV6-2 or TRBV6-3 with TRBJ2-1; the D gene is possibly TRBD2 (6 bases). CDR3 length: 12 amino acids. Deletions cut 6 bases from V and 9 bases from J, with 12 bases between. CDR1 MNHEY and CDR2 SVGEGT come from the germline V gene. The CDR3 nucleotides read TGTGCCAGCAGCCAGGAGGGTCGTGAGCAGTTCTTC. Translation gives CASSQEGREQFF.

This sequence joins TRBV18 and TRBJ2-1; 9 bases are shared with TRBD2. Germline-derived CDR1 and CDR2 are KGHSH and LQKENI. The CDR3 totals 15 residues. V lost 4 bases, J lost 7 bases, and 8 bases stayed unmatched. This CDR3 is CASSLHSGSENEQFF. The DNA of the CDR3 is TGTGCCAGCTCACTCCATAGCGGGAGCGAGAATGAGCAGTTCTTC.